This is a list of T cell receptor beta chains from one sample in a study of blood T cell repertoires in COVID-19. Sequencing was performed with immunoSEQ multiplex PCR; in TCRdb, only in-frame clones are kept and a portion is missing. The data show hundreds of thousands of clones, with approximately 91% seen just once and roughly 6.6% held by the top ten. Material for sequencing was peripheral blood. The receptors stem from a woman in her sixties or seventies with COVID-19, enrolled during active disease. The CDR3 runs from the conserved cysteine through the conserved F or W. The D gene is left open where the match is weak. Not all rows give a size; the values are once, few, many and, for expanded clones, a class.

j_gene: TRBJ1-6
abundance: -
d_gene: TRBD1
len: 17
v_gene: TRBV5-1
CDR3aa: CASSLGTGGTWYSPLHF
CDR3nt: TGCGCCAGCAGCTTGGGGACAGGGGGGACCTGGTATTCACCCCTCCACTTT

j_gene: TRBJ1-1
abundance: -
d_gene: TRBD1
len: 14
v_gene: TRBV3-1/TRBV3-2
CDR3aa: CASTKGTVNTEAFF
CDR3nt: TGTGCCAGTACAAAAGGGACAGTAAACACTGAAGCTTTCTTT

j_gene: TRBJ1-2
abundance: -
d_gene: TRBD1
len: 14
v_gene: TRBV5-1
CDR3aa: CASSVTGTNYGYTF
CDR3nt: TGCGCCAGCAGCGTGACAGGGACTAACTATGGCTACACCTTC

j_gene: TRBJ1-1
abundance: -
d_gene: -
len: 15
v_gene: TRBV18
CDR3aa: CASSPRRGGDTEAFF
CDR3nt: TGTGCCAGCTCACCAAGAAGGGGAGGTGACACTGAAGCTTTCTTT

j_gene: TRBJ1-6
abundance: -
d_gene: -
len: 15
v_gene: TRBV5-1
CDR3aa: CASIPKEGRGSPLHF
CDR3nt: TGCGCCAGCATTCCGAAGGAGGGAAGGGGATCACCCCTCCACTTT

j_gene: TRBJ1-2
abundance: -
d_gene: TRBD1
len: 14
v_gene: TRBV19
CDR3aa: CASSTNTGGSGYTF
CDR3nt: TGTGCCAGTAGTACGAATACAGGGGGCAGCGGCTACACCTTC

j_gene: TRBJ1-1
abundance: -
d_gene: -
len: 17
v_gene: TRBV5-1
CDR3aa: CASSVNLVWGTNTEAFF
CDR3nt: TGCGCCAGCAGCGTGAACCTGGTGTGGGGCACGAACACTGAAGCTTTCTTT

j_gene: TRBJ1-5
abundance: -
d_gene: -
len: 17
v_gene: TRBV7-9
CDR3aa: CASSPSDWRRGNQPQHF
CDR3nt: TGTGCCAGCAGCCCTTCGGACTGGAGAAGGGGCAATCAGCCCCAGCATTTT

j_gene: TRBJ2-7
abundance: -
d_gene: TRBD2
len: 14
v_gene: TRBV27
CDR3aa: CASRTAGGPYEQYF
CDR3nt: TGTGCCAGCAGGACAGCGGGGGGGCCGTACGAGCAGTACTTC

j_gene: TRBJ1-6
abundance: -
d_gene: -
len: 15
v_gene: TRBV5-1
CDR3aa: CASSSEGLGGSPLHF
CDR3nt: TGCGCCAGCAGCTCGGAGGGCCTTGGGGGGTCACCCCTCCACTTT

j_gene: TRBJ2-1
abundance: -
d_gene: -
len: 14
v_gene: TRBV5-4
CDR3aa: CASSPARGENEQFF
CDR3nt: TGTGCCAGCAGCCCAGCACGGGGAGAGAATGAGCAGTTCTTC

j_gene: TRBJ1-2
abundance: -
d_gene: -
len: 14
v_gene: TRBV18
CDR3aa: CASSPEGGIYGYTF
CDR3nt: TGTGCCAGCTCACCAGAAGGGGGTATCTATGGCTACACCTTC

j_gene: TRBJ2-2
abundance: -
d_gene: TRBD1
len: 13
v_gene: TRBV29-1
CDR3aa: CSSRTGLTGELFF
CDR3nt: TGCAGCTCGCGGACAGGGCTGACCGGGGAGCTGTTTTTT

j_gene: TRBJ1-1
abundance: -
d_gene: TRBD1
len: 16
v_gene: TRBV19
CDR3aa: CASSTGMEGARTEAFF
CDR3nt: TGTGCCAGTAGTACGGGTATGGAGGGGGCGAGGACTGAAGCTTTCTTT

j_gene: TRBJ1-2
abundance: -
d_gene: TRBD1
len: 13
v_gene: TRBV11-2
CDR3aa: CASSFGQDYGYTF
CDR3nt: TGTGCCAGCAGCTTCGGACAGGACTATGGCTACACCTTC

j_gene: TRBJ2-7
abundance: few
d_gene: TRBD1
len: 14
v_gene: TRBV28
CDR3aa: CASSETGGRYEQYF
CDR3nt: TGTGCCAGCAGCGAGACAGGGGGTCGGTACGAGCAGTACTTC

j_gene: TRBJ1-2
abundance: few
d_gene: TRBD1
len: 14
v_gene: TRBV6-6
CDR3aa: CASSRGQANYGYTF
CDR3nt: TGTGCCAGCAGTCGCGGACAGGCGAACTATGGCTACACCTTC

j_gene: TRBJ1-1
abundance: once
d_gene: TRBD1
len: 12
v_gene: TRBV7-9
CDR3aa: CASSPRTGEAFF
CDR3nt: TGTGCCAGCAGCCCCAGGACAGGGGAAGCTTTCTTT

j_gene: TRBJ1-5
abundance: once
d_gene: TRBD1
len: 14
v_gene: TRBV7-9
CDR3aa: CASTGQGAGQPQHF
CDR3nt: TGTGCCAGCACTGGACAGGGGGCGGGTCAGCCCCAGCATTTT

j_gene: TRBJ1-5
abundance: -
d_gene: -
len: 15
v_gene: TRBV6-1
CDR3aa: CASSEYETGSQPQHF
CDR3nt: TGTGCCAGCAGTGAATACGAGACAGGAAGTCAGCCCCAGCATTTT

j_gene: TRBJ1-2
abundance: -
d_gene: TRBD1
len: 14
v_gene: TRBV5-1
CDR3aa: CASSTAGTDYGYTF
CDR3nt: TGCGCCAGCAGCACCGCCGGGACAGACTATGGCTACACCTTC

j_gene: TRBJ2-3
abundance: many
d_gene: TRBD2
len: 13
v_gene: TRBV10-2
CDR3aa: CASSDGGGDTQYF
CDR3nt: TGCGCCAGCAGTGATGGGGGAGGGGATACGCAGTATTTT

j_gene: TRBJ2-3
abundance: -
d_gene: -
len: 14
v_gene: TRBV24-1
CDR3aa: CATSDLEGTDTQYF
CDR3nt: TGTGCCACCAGTGATTTAGAGGGAACAGATACGCAGTATTTT

j_gene: TRBJ2-2
abundance: -
d_gene: -
len: 15
v_gene: TRBV19
CDR3aa: CASSIDFRRTGELFF
CDR3nt: TGTGCCAGTAGTATCGACTTCCGACGCACCGGGGAGCTGTTTTTT

j_gene: TRBJ1-3
abundance: -
d_gene: -
len: 14
v_gene: TRBV2
CDR3aa: CASSERGSGNTIYF
CDR3nt: TGTGCCAGCAGTGAACGAGGTTCCGGAAACACCATATATTTT